A single sample is the source of the 28 T cell receptor beta chains below, sequenced in a study of PD-L1 blockade in urothelial cancer. The time point: peripheral blood 6 weeks after treatment start. Data came from immunoSEQ multiplex PCR; TCRdb stores just in-frame clones and leaves some out. Among around 66,000 clones listed, around nine tenths were seen once. The sample here was PBMCs, taken around atezolizumab (anti-PD-L1) treatment. Source of these receptors: a man between 60 and 70 years old with urothelial cancer.

V and J are TRBV28 and TRBJ2-7; TRBD1 might be the D (6 bases). The CDR3 totals 15 residues. Between the trimmed V and J ends, which lost 7 bases and 2 bases, there was a span of 18 bases. CDR1 is MDHEN and CDR2 is SYDVKM in the germline V gene. CDR3 sequence (DNA): TGTGCCAGCACCCTAACGCAGGGGCTAACCTACGAGCAGTACTTC. Translating gives CASTLTQGLTYEQYF.

The rearrangement uses TRBV18 and TRBJ2-1, with D possibly matching TRBD1 (5 bases). The CDR3 has 14 amino acids. CDR1 and CDR2 from the germline V gene are KGHSH and LQKENI. V was trimmed by 5 bases and J by 6 bases, leaving 14 bases between them. The CDR3 protein is CASSKRGPANEQFF. As DNA, the CDR3 is TGTGCCAGCTCAAAAAGGGGCCCAGCCAATGAGCAGTTCTTC.

This clone was seen more than once but under ten times. The J gene is TRBJ2-1, the V gene TRBV4-1; D may be TRBD1 (5 bases). CDR3 length equals 17 residues. V lost 0 bases and J lost 2, with 14 bases in between. The germline V gene encodes CDR1 MGHRA and CDR2 YSYEKL. The DNA for the CDR3 is TGCGCCAGCAGCCAAGATCTGGAGACAGCTACCTACAATGAGCAGTTCTTC. It codes for CASSQDLETATYNEQFF.

The V and J genes are TRBV30 and TRBJ2-7; unclear D gene. CDR3 size: 11 residues. CDR1 is GTSNPN and CDR2 is SVGIG in the germline V gene (reference sequence). V lost 1 base, J lost 7 bases, and 8 bases lay in between. This CDR3 is CAWSGREEQYF. CDR3 DNA sequence: TGTGCCTGGAGTGGGAGAGAGGAGCAGTACTTC.

The chain combines TRBV6-5 with TRBJ2-3; possibly TRBD1 for D (5 bases). V lost 5 bases to trimming and J lost 2 bases, with 14 bases between them. Germline lookup yields CDR1 MNHEY and CDR2 SVGAGI. This CDR3 comprises 15 residues. The DNA for the CDR3 is TGTGCCAGCAGTCCCTTCGACAGAGACACAGATACGCAGTATTTT. Translated: CASSPFDRDTDTQYF.

This chain joins TRBV9 and TRBJ1-4; D ambiguous. The V end lost 4 bases, the J end lost 0 bases, and 10 bases lay between the germline ends. CDR1 is SGDLS and CDR2 is YYNGEE in the germline V gene. The CDR3 is made up of 15 amino acids. In nucleotides, the CDR3 is TGTGCCAGCAGCCCCTCGGGTACAACTAATGAAAAACTGTTTTTT. It translates to CASSPSGTTNEKLFF.

The chain has TRBV5-4 and TRBJ2-3; TRBD2 matches 11 bases. V gave up 4 bases and J gave up 4 bases; unmatched junction bases: 5. The germline gives CDR1 SGHNT, CDR2 YYREEE (reference sequence). The CDR3 has 15 residues. CDR3 coding DNA: TGTGCCAGCAGCCTCATAGCGGGAGGGTCAGATACGCAGTATTTT. The encoded protein is CASSLIAGGSDTQYF.

This chain uses TRBV9 with TRBJ1-2; the D is unclear. Trimming left V 4 bases short and J 4 bases short, with 14 bases between. The CDR3 contains 14 residues. Germline-derived CDR1 and CDR2 are SGDLS and YYNGEE. CDR3 in amino acids: CASSSRTDLYGYTF. CDR3 DNA: TGTGCCAGCAGCTCCCGAACAGACCTCTATGGCTACACCTTC.

This clone was detected only a few times. The V gene is TRBV18, the J gene TRBJ2-2; possible D gene TRBD2, 5 bases. CDR3 length equals 16 residues. Germline V gene lookup returns CDR1 KGHSH and CDR2 LQKENI. Trimming pared 0 bases from V and 7 bases from J, leaving 15 bases between. The CDR3 DNA follows: TGTGCCAGCTCACCACCGGTGTCGGGGAAAGGCGGGGAGCTGTTTTTT. It specifies CASSPPVSGKGGELFF.

V and J are TRBV7-6 and TRBJ1-4; D gene unclear. Between the trimmed V and J ends, which lost 2 bases and 4 bases, there was a span of 5 bases. Germline assignment: CDR1 SGHVS and CDR2 FNYEAQ. The CDR3 length is 13 residues. In DNA form, the CDR3 reads TGTGCCAGCAGCTTAAACTATAATGAAAAACTGTTTTTT. This encodes CASSLNYNEKLFF.

The chain carries TRBV6-5 and TRBJ1-1, with D hard to call. This CDR3 contains 15 residues. The germline V gene has CDR1 MNHEY and CDR2 SVGAGI. Trimming took 2 bases from V and 0 from J, leaving 10 bases between them. The chain's CDR3 is CASSYPVNLNTEAFF. The CDR3 DNA sequence: TGTGCCAGCAGTTACCCGGTCAACTTGAACACTGAAGCTTTCTTT.

J is TRBJ2-6 and V is TRBV6-6; D is unclear. Trimming cost V 6 bases and J 2 bases, with 5 bases left between them. This CDR3 has 13 residues. CDR1 and CDR2 from the germline V gene are MNHNY and SVGAGI (reference sequence). In DNA form, the CDR3 reads TGTGCCAGCAGGTTCGCTGGGGCCAACGTCCTGACTTTC. Its protein is CASRFAGANVLTF.

This clone was seen a single time. The chain joins TRBV6-5 to TRBJ2-2; D perhaps matches TRBD2 (6 bases). This CDR3 is built from 14 residues. Germline CDR1 reads MNHEY; CDR2 reads SVGAGI. V was trimmed by 6 bases and J by 1 base, leaving 9 bases between them. CDR3 bases: TGTGCCAGCAGCTCCGGGAGGAACACCGGGGAGCTGTTTTTT. It codes for CASSSGRNTGELFF.

The chain has TRBV6-1 and TRBJ1-1, with D perhaps matching TRBD1 (6 bases). The CDR3 has 14 residues. Between the trimmed V and J ends, which lost 7 bases and 1 base, there was a span of 13 bases. Germline values: CDR1 MNHNS, CDR2 SASEGT. CDR3 residues: CASTGQISNTEAFF. CDR3 DNA sequence: TGTGCCAGCACTGGACAGATCTCGAACACTGAAGCTTTCTTT.

This chain connects TRBV19 to TRBJ1-5; D unclear. The CDR3 is 13 amino acids. The V and J ends lost 5 bases and 7 bases respectively, with 12 bases between them. The germline gives CDR1 LNHDA, CDR2 SQIVND (reference sequence). CDR3 sequence reads: CASSVGFEQPQHF. CDR3 nucleotides: TGTGCCAGTAGTGTCGGGTTTGAGCAGCCCCAGCATTTT.

V and J are TRBV6-5 and TRBJ1-2; 11 nucleotides align to TRBD1. The CDR3 consists of 14 residues. The J segment lost 4 bases and the V segment lost 8 bases, leaving 6 bases of the junction unmatched. The V gene's germline CDR1 is MNHEY and CDR2 SVGAGI. CDR3 amino acids: CASGPGQGVYGYTF. DNA for the CDR3: TGTGCCAGCGGACCGGGACAGGGGGTCTATGGCTACACCTTC.

The rearrangement joins TRBV5-1 to TRBJ2-7; 7 bases line up with TRBD2. With V trimmed by 3 bases and J by 7 bases, 10 bases remained unmatched. This CDR3 is 14 amino acids long. Germline V lookup: CDR1 SGHRS, CDR2 YFSETQ. The CDR3 sequence is CASSSWEGGREQYF. Here the CDR3 DNA reads TGCGCCAGCAGCTCGTGGGAGGGAGGGAGAGAGCAGTACTTC.

The J gene is TRBJ1-1, the V gene TRBV27; D perhaps matches TRBD1 (5 bases). Germline V gene sequence: CDR1 MNHEY, CDR2 SMNVEV (reference sequence). The V and J ends lost 3 bases and 8 bases respectively, with 10 bases between them. This CDR3 contains 12 residues. In DNA form, the CDR3 reads TGTGCCAGCAGTTTCTGGGCAGGGGAAGCTTTCTTT. Protein: CASSFWAGEAFF.

This sequence joins TRBV5-1 and TRBJ1-4; a weak D match, TRBD1 (6 bases). Per the germline V gene, CDR1 is SGHRS and CDR2 is YFSETQ. With 3 bases removed from V and 0 bases from J, the gap between germline ends came to 12 bases. This CDR3 has 16 amino acids. The DNA of the CDR3 is TGCGCCAGCAGCTACTCAGGGGCAACAACTAATGAAAAACTGTTTTTT. Encoded protein: CASSYSGATTNEKLFF.

The V call is TRBV18, the J call TRBJ2-5; a weak D match, TRBD2 (5 bases). Trimming removed 6 bases at V and 3 bases at J, with 11 bases between. This CDR3 is 13 amino acids long. CDR1 is KGHSH, CDR2 LQKENI, per germline. The CDR3 DNA reads as TGTGCCAGCTCCTTGAGCGGCAAAGAGACCCAGTACTTC. This translates into CASSLSGKETQYF. The full variable domain, completed using reference TRBV18 and TRBJ2-5, is NAGVMQNPRHLVRRRGQEARLRCSPMKGHSHVYWYRQLPEEGLKFMVYLQKENIIDESGMPKERFSAEFPKEGPSILRIQQVVRGDSAAYFCASSLSGKETQYFGPGTRLLVL.

J is TRBJ2-7 and V is TRBV7-8, with a possible D match to TRBD1 (6 bases). CDR3 size: 15 residues. Germline V gene data show CDR1 as SGHVS and CDR2 as FQNEAQ. Trimming took off 5 bases at V and 2 bases at J, with 16 bases between the two ends. DNA of the CDR3: TGTGCCAGCAGCGCGCGACAGGACCCAACCTACGAGCAGTACTTC. Encoded protein: CASSARQDPTYEQYF.

The chain is built from TRBV5-1 and TRBJ2-7; 8 nucleotides agree with TRBD2. CDR3 length: 13 amino acids. Germline V gives CDR1 SGHRS, CDR2 YFSETQ. The trim removed 3 bases at V and 4 bases at J, leaving 3 bases unmatched. Here the CDR3 reads CASSSIAGYEQYF. In nucleotides, the CDR3 is TGCGCCAGCAGCTCCATAGCGGGGTACGAGCAGTACTTC.

The chain employs TRBV19 and TRBJ2-7; 10 positions agree with TRBD1. Germline CDR1 is LNHDA and CDR2 is SQIVND (reference sequence). The V gene end was trimmed by 5 bases and the J gene end by 7 bases; junction bases not matched to a gene: 11. The CDR3 spans 15 residues. The CDR3 sequence: CASSPTGTGEYEQYF. CDR3 DNA: TGTGCCAGTAGTCCCACCGGGACAGGGGAATATGAGCAGTACTTC.

Only one count was recorded for this clone. The rearrangement joins TRBV29-1 to TRBJ2-3; D remains unclear. The V gene's germline CDR1 is SQVTM and CDR2 ANQGSEA. V lost 5 bases and J lost 8, with 14 bases in between. CDR3 length equals 12 residues. This CDR3 reads CSVRLIGGTQYF. In DNA form, the CDR3 reads TGCAGCGTTCGTCTTATCGGCGGTACGCAGTATTTT.

J is TRBJ2-7 and V is TRBV7-9, with TRBD2 identical over 7 bases. Losses at the gene ends were 7 bases for V and 2 bases for J; bases not matched to a gene: 11. The length of the CDR3 is 15 residues. Germline V gives CDR1 SEHNR, CDR2 FQNEAQ (reference sequence). The CDR3 nucleotides read TGTGCCAGCACCCTGGGGGGGGACGGGACCTACGAGCAGTACTTC. This gives the protein CASTLGGDGTYEQYF.

The rearrangement links TRBV19 to TRBJ1-5; D perhaps matches TRBD1 (5 bases). CDR3 length: 16 amino acids. Germline values: CDR1 LNHDA, CDR2 SQIVND (reference sequence). Trimming took 1 base from V and 0 from J, leaving 10 bases between them. The CDR3, as DNA: TGTGCCAGTAGTATAGGGACATTCAGTAGCAATCAGCCCCAGCATTTT. Encoded protein: CASSIGTFSSNQPQHF.

In this sample, this clone turned up a few times. This chain joins TRBV7-9 and TRBJ2-1, with D tentatively TRBD2 (5 bases). With 4 bases removed from V and 8 bases from J, the gap between germline ends came to 6 bases. CDR3 length: 11 residues. Germline V gene data show CDR1 as SEHNR and CDR2 as FQNEAQ (reference sequence). The CDR3 DNA follows: TGTGCCAGCAGCTACGGGGATGAGCAGTTCTTC. Translation gives CASSYGDEQFF.

This chain links TRBV6-5 with TRBJ2-7; no reliable D call. This CDR3 spans 13 amino acids. Looked up from germline, CDR1 is MNHEY and CDR2 is SVGAGI. Trimming cost V 7 bases and J 2 bases, with 12 bases left between them. The CDR3 sequence is CASNRGSTYEQYF. The CDR3 nucleotides read TGTGCCAGCAACCGCGGATCGACCTACGAGCAGTACTTC.